This section outlines one T cell receptor (beta chain) sequence together with its context. This sample stems from a study of cytomegalovirus exposure and HLA in healthy donors. Turning to the study itself: Inside one of the first data releases sat 80 million to 95 million unique TCRs taken from HLA-typed donors.

CDR3 length: 15 residues. V dropped 5 bases and J dropped 4; count of bases not matched to a gene: 9. Germline values: CDR1 MNHEY, CDR2 SMNVEV (reference sequence). Primers included in the PCR were 60 Vbeta and 13 Jbeta primers. Libraries were prepared by immunoSEQ multiplex PCR; TCRdb keeps only in-frame clonotypes and omits some of them. The sample includes 150,000 to 200,000 clones, roughly 81% seen only once; the top ten take about 2%. This cohort consisted of healthy bone marrow donors. The chain combines TRBV27 with TRBJ1-2; 8 bases fit TRBD1. This receptor was obtained from a young man in good health and CMV-seropositive. Sequenced material: PBMCs. The CDR3 loop is CASSPGDRTPYGYTF. The DNA for the CDR3 is TGTGCCAGCAGTCCTGGGGACAGGACACCCTATGGCTACACCTTC.